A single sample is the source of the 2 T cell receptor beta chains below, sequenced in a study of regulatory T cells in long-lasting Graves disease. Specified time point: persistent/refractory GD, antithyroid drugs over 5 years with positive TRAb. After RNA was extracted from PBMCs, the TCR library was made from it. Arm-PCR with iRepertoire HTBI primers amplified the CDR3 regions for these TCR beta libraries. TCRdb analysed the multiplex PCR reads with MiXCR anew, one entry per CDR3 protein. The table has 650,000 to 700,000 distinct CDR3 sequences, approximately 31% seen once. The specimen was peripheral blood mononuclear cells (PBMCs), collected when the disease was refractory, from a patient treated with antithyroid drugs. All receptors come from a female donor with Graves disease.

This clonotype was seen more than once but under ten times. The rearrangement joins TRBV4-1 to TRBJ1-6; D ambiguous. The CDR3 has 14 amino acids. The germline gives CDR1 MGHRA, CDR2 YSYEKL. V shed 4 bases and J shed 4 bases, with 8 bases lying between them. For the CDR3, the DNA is TGCGCCAGCAGCCCAGACCAATATAATTCACCCCTCCACTTT. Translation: CASSPDQYNSPLHF.

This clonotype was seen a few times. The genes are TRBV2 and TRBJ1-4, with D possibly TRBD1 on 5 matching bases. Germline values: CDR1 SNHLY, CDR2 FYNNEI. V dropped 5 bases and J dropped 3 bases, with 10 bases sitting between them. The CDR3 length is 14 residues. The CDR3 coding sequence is TGTGCCAGCAGTTACAGGAGCGCTAATGAAAAACTGTTTTTT. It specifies CASSYRSANEKLFF. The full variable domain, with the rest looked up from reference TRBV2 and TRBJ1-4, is EPEVTQTPSHQVTQMGQEVILRCVPISNHLYFYWYRQILGQKVEFLVSFYNNEISEKSEIFDDQFSVERPDGSNFTLKIRSTKLEDSAMYFCASSYRSANEKLFFGSGTQLSVL.